The source of this T cell receptor (beta chain) is a study of T-cell reconstitution after alpha-beta-depleted transplantation in children. Notes on the study in general: Reported findings indicate that, about two months after transplant, alpha-beta T cells came from several hundred expanded clones, which were derived from non-depleted graft cells.

Only a few counts were recorded for this clonotype. Its matching antigen is unknown. Preparation of the TCRbeta library was carried out with unique molecular identifiers. From the PCR reads, TCRdb called clonotypes with MiXCR, one entry per CDR3 protein. The sample comprises 450,000 to 550,000 distinct CDR3 sequences, roughly 10% of which are singletons, and less than 15% rests with the top ten. V shed 5 bases and J shed 7 bases, with 12 bases lying between them. The V gene's germline CDR1 is MNHEY and CDR2 SMNVEV (reference sequence). This CDR3 has 13 amino acids. The chain uses TRBV27 and TRBJ2-4; D gene uncertain. The receptor comes from a female patient between 2 and 10 years old who had a stem cell transplant for aplastic anemia, so the T cells may come from the graft donor. The material was PBMCs, mostly from graft donor cells, obtained 180 days after TCRalphabeta/CD19-depleted stem cell transplant. The CDR3 spells CASSLKGWNIQYF. The CDR3 DNA follows: TGTGCCAGCAGTCTAAAGGGATGGAACATTCAGTACTTC.